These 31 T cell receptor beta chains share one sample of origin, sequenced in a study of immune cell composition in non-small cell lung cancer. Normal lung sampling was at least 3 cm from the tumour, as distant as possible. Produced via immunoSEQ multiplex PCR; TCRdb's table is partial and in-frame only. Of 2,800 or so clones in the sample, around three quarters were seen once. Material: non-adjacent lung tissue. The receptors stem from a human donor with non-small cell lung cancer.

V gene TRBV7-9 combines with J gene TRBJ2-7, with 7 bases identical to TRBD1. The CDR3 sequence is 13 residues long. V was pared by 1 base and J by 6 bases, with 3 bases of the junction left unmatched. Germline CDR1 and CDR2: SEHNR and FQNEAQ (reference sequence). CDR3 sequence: CASSLGAGGEQYF. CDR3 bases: TGTGCCAGCAGCTTAGGGGCAGGGGGCGAGCAGTACTTC.

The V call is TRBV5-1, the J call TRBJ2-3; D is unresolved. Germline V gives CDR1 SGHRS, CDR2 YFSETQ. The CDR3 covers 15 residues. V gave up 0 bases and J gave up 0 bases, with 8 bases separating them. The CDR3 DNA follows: TGCGCCAGCAGCTTGGAAGGCAGGAGCACAGATACGCAGTATTTT. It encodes CASSLEGRSTDTQYF. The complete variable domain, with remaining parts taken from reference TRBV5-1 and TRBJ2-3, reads KAGVTQTPRYLIKTRGQQVTLSCSPISGHRSVSWYQQTPGQGLQFLFEYFSETQRNKGNFPGRFSGRQFSNSRSEMNVSTLELGDSALYLCASSLEGRSTDTQYFGPGTRLTVL.

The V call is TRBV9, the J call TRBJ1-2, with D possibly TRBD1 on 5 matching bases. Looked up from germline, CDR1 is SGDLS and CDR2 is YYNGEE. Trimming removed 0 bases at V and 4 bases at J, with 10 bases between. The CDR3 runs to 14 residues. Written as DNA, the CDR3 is TGTGCCAGCAGCGTAGGTTCGCAGGGCTATGGCTACACCTTC. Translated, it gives CASSVGSQGYGYTF.

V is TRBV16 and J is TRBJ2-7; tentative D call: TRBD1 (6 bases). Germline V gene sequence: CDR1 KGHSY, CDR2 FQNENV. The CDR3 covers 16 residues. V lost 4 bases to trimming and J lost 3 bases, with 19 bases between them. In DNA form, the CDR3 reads TGTGCCAGCAGCCCAACCCAGGGCACAGGGAGCTACGAGCAGTACTTC. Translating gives CASSPTQGTGSYEQYF.

The CDR3 reads CASSPTQAFLEQYF. The CDR3 DNA is TGTGCCAGCAGTCCGACTCAAGCCTTCCTCGAGCAGTACTTC. The chain has TRBV6-5 and TRBJ2-7; D unclear. Germline CDR1 MNHEY, CDR2 SVGAGI. V lost 5 bases to trimming and J lost 6 bases, with 17 bases between them. The CDR3 is 14 residues long.

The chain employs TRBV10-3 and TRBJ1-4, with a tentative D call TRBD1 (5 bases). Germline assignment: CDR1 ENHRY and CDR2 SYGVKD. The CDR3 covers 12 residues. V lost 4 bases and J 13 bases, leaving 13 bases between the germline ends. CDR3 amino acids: CAISAKGEALFF. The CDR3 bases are TGTGCCATCAGTGCTAAAGGGGAAGCACTGTTTTTT.

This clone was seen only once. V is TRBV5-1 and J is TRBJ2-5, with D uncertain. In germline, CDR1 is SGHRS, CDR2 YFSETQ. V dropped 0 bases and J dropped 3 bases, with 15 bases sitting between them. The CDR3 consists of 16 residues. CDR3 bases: TGCGCCAGCAGCTTGGATAGCTCGATTCGTAAAGAGACCCAGTACTTC. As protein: CASSLDSSIRKETQYF.

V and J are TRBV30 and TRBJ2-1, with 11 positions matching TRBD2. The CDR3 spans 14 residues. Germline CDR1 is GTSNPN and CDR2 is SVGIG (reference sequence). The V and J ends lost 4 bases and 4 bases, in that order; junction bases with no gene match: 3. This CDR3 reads CAWNSGGGYNEQFF. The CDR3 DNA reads TGTGCCTGGAATAGCGGGGGGGGATACAATGAGCAGTTCTTC. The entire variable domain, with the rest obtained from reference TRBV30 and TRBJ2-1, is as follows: SQTIHQWPATLVQPVGSPLSLECTVEGTSNPNLYWYRQAAGRGLQLLFYSVGIGQISSEVPQNLSASRPQDRQFILSSKKLLLSDSGFYLCAWNSGGGYNEQFFGPGTRLTVL.

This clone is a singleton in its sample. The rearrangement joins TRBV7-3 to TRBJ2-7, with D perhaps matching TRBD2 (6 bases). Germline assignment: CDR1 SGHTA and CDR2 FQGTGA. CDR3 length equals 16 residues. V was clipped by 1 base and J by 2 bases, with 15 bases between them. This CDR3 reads CASSLSGAGQTYEQYF. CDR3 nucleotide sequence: TGTGCCAGCAGCTTAAGCGGGGCAGGCCAAACCTACGAGCAGTACTTC.

CDR3 in DNA: TGTGCCAGCAGCCTGAGCGGGATGGGGACAGATACGCAGTATTTT. The encoded protein is CASSLSGMGTDTQYF. The chain joins TRBV11-2 to TRBJ2-3; 7 bases fit TRBD2. CDR1 and CDR2 from the germline V gene are SGHAT and FQNNGV. The CDR3 covers 15 residues. Germline trimming cut 5 bases from V and 3 bases from J; bases unmatched to any gene: 8.

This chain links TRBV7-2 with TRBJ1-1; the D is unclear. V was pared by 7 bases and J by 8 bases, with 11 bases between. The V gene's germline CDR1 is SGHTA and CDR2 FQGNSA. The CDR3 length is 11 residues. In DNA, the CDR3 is TGTGCCAGCACCCTGGGAGGGGAAGCTTTCTTT. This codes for CASTLGGEAFF.

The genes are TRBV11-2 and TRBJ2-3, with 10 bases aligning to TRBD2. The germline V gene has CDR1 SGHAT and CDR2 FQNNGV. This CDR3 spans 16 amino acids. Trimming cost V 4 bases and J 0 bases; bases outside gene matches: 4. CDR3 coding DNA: TGTGCCAGCAGCTCGGGACTAGCGATTAGCACAGATACGCAGTATTTT. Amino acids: CASSSGLAISTDTQYF.

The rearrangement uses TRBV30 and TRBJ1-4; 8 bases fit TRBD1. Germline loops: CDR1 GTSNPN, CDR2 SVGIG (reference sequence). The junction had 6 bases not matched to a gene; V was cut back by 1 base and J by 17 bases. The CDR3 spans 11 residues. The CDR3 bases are TGTGCCTGGAGTGGGACAGGGCGGAAATTTTTT. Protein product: CAWSGTGRKFF.

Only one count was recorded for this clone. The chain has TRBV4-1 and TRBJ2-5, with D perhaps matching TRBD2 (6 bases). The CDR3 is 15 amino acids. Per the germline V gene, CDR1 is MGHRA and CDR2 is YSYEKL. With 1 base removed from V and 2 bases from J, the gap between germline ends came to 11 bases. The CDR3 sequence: CASSQGRGGQETQYF. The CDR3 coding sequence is TGCGCCAGCAGCCAAGGACGCGGAGGGCAAGAGACCCAGTACTTC.

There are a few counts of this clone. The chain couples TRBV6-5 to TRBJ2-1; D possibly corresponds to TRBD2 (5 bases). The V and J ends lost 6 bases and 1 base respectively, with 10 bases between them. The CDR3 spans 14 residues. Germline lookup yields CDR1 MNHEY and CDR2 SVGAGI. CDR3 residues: CASSRGSSYNEQFF. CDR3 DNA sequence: TGTGCCAGCAGCAGAGGGTCATCCTACAATGAGCAGTTCTTC.

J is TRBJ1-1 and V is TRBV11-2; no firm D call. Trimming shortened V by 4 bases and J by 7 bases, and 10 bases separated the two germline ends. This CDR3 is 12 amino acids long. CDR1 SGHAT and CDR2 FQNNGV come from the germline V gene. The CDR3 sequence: CASSSLQNEAFF. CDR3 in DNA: TGTGCCAGCAGCTCCCTTCAGAATGAAGCTTTCTTT.

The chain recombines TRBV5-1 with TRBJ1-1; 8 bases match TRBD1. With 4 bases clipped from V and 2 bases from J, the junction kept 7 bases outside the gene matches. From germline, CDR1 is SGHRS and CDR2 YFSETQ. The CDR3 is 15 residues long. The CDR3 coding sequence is TGCGCCAGCAGCCGGGGGGACAGGACTAACACTGAAGCTTTCTTT. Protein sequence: CASSRGDRTNTEAFF.

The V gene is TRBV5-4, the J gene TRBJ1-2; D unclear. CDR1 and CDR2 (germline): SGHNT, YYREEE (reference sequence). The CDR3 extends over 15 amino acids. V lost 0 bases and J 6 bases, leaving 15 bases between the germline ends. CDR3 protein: CASSLGEAVWDGYTF. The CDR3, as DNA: TGTGCCAGCAGCTTGGGGGAGGCGGTTTGGGATGGCTACACCTTC.

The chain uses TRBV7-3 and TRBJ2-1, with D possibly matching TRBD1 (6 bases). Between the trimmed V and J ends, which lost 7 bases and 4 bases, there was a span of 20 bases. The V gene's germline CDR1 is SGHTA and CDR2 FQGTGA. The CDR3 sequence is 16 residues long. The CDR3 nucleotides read TGTGCCAGCAACCTGATCCTAGGGGGTAAATACAATGAGCAGTTCTTC. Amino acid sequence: CASNLILGGKYNEQFF.

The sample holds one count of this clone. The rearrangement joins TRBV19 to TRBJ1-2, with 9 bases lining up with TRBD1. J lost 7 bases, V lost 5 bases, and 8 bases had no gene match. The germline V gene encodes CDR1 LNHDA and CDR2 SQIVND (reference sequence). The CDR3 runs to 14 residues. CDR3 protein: CASSREQGASGYTF. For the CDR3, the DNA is TGTGCCAGTAGTCGGGAACAGGGGGCGAGTGGCTACACCTTC.

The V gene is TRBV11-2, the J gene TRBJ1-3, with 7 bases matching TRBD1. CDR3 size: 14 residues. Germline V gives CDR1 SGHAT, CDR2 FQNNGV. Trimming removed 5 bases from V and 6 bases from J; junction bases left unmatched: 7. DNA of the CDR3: TGTGCCAGCAGCCCTGACAGGGTGGCAAACACCATATATTTT. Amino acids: CASSPDRVANTIYF.

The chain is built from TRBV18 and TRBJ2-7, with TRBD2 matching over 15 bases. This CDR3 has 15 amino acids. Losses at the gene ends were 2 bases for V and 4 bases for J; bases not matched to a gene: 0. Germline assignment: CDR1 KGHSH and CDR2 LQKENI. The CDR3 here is CASSPGTSGGYEQYF. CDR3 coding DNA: TGTGCCAGCTCACCAGGGACTAGCGGGGGGTACGAGCAGTACTTC.

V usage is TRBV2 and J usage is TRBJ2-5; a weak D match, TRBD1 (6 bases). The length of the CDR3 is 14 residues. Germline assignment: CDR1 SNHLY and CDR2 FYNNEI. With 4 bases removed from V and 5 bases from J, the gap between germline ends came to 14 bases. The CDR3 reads CASSAETGEETQYF. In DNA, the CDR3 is TGTGCCAGCAGTGCGGAGACAGGCGAGGAGACCCAGTACTTC.

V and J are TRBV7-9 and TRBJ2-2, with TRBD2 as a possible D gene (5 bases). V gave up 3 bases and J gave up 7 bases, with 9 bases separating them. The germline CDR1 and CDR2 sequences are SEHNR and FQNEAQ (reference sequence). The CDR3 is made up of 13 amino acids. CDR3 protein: CASSLRAIGELFF. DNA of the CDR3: TGTGCCAGCAGCTTGCGGGCTATCGGGGAGCTGTTTTTT.

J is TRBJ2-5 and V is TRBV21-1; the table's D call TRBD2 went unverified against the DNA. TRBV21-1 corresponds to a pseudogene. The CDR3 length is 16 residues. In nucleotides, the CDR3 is TGTGCCAGCAGCCAACCGGGAACCGCACCAAGAGGTACCCAGTACTTC. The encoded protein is CASSQPGTAPRGTQYF.

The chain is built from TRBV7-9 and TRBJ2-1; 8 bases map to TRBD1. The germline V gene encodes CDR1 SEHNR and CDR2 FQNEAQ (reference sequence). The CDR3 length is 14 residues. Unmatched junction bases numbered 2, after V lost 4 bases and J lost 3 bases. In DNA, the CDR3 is TGTGCCAGCAGCTCCGGGACAGGCTACAATGAGCAGTTCTTC. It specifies CASSSGTGYNEQFF.

CDR3 sequence reads: CASSATGDNSPLHF. CDR3 DNA sequence: TGTGCCAGCAGCGCTACAGGGGATAATTCACCCCTCCACTTT. The chain joins TRBV7-2 to TRBJ1-6, with TRBD1 matching over 7 bases. Germline V gene lookup returns CDR1 SGHTA and CDR2 FQGNSA. The trim removed 5 bases at V and 5 bases at J, leaving 3 bases unmatched. CDR3 length: 14 residues.

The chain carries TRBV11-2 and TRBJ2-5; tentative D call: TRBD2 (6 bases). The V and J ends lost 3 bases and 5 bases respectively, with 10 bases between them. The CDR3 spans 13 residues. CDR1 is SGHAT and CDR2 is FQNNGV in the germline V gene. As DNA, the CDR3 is TGTGCCAGCAGCTTGTGGCGGGGTGAGACCCAGTACTTC. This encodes CASSLWRGETQYF.

In DNA form, the CDR3 reads TGTGCCAGCAGCTTGGACCTAGGCAACTCCTACGAGCAGTACTTC. Amino acid sequence: CASSLDLGNSYEQYF. The chain recombines TRBV5-4 with TRBJ2-7; no clear D gene. Germline V gives CDR1 SGHNT, CDR2 YYREEE (reference sequence). V dropped 0 bases and J dropped 0 bases, with 10 bases sitting between them. The CDR3 loop spans 15 amino acids.

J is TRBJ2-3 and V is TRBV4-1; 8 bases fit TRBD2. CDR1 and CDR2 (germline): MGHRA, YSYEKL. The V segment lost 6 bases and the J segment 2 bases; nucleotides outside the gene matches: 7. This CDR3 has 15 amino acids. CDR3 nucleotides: TGCGCCAGCAGTCGCGGGGGGTCCTACACAGATACGCAGTATTTT. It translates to CASSRGGSYTDTQYF.

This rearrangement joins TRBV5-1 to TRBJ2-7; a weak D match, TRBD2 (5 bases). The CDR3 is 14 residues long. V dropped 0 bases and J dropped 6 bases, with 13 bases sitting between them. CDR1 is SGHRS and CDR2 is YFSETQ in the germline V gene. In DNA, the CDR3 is TGCGCCAGCAGCTTGGACAGCGGATTCTCCGAGCAGTACTTC. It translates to CASSLDSGFSEQYF. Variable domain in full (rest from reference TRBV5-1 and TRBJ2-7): KAGVTQTPRYLIKTRGQQVTLSCSPISGHRSVSWYQQTPGQGLQFLFEYFSETQRNKGNFPGRFSGRQFSNSRSEMNVSTLELGDSALYLCASSLDSGFSEQYFGPGTRLTVT.